These 19 T cell receptor beta chains were sequenced from one sample in a study of T cells in Graves' hyperthyroidism and ophthalmopathy. From RNA transcripts, TCR beta CDR3 regions were amplified. An initial round of RT-PCR targeting the TCR CDR3 relied on the HTBI primer set. Via MiXCR, TCRdb re-called the multiplex PCR reads, giving one row per CDR3 protein. The repertoire has nearly 750,000 distinct CDR3 sequences, about 35% of them found once; the top ten carry around 31%. Sequenced material: blood. These TCRs come from a woman in her thirties or forties with Graves' hyperthyroidism.

This clonotype showed up just a few times. The chain employs TRBV5-6 and TRBJ1-6; TRBD1 matches 12 bases. Trimming removed 0 bases from V and 7 bases from J; junction bases left unmatched: 11. Looked up from germline, CDR1 is SGHDT and CDR2 is YYEEEE. The CDR3 is 19 amino acids. The CDR3 loop reads CASSLAGTGGARWNSPLHF. The CDR3 nucleotides are TGTGCCAGCAGCTTGGCCGGGACAGGGGGCGCAAGGTGGAATTCACCCCTCCACTTT.

In its sample, this clonotype was seen many times. The V call is TRBV20-1, the J call TRBJ1-5; 7 positions match TRBD1. From germline, CDR1 is DFQATT and CDR2 SNEGSKA (reference sequence). The V gene end was trimmed by 1 base and the J gene end by 2 bases; junction bases not matched to a gene: 2. This CDR3 contains 14 residues. This CDR3 reads CSARVRGGNQPQHF. The CDR3 coding sequence is TGCAGTGCTAGAGTCAGGGGGGGCAATCAGCCCCAGCATTTT.

In its sample, this clonotype was seen a few times. CDR3 bases: TGTGCCATCCTGGGCAGGGCTGGGGCCAACGTCCTGACTTTC. Translated: CAILGRAGANVLTF. The V and J genes are TRBV10-3 and TRBJ2-6, with a possible D match to TRBD1 (5 bases). The CDR3 spans 14 residues. Germline CDR1 is ENHRY and CDR2 is SYGVKD. Trimming left V 8 bases short and J 2 bases short, with 10 bases between.

The chain uses TRBV20-1 and TRBJ2-7; a possible D gene is TRBD2 (6 bases). The CDR3 sequence is 20 residues long. V was trimmed by 6 bases and J by 2 bases, leaving 35 bases between them. The germline V gene encodes CDR1 DFQATT and CDR2 SNEGSKA (reference sequence). The CDR3 DNA reads TGCAGTGCGCAAAGAGAGGGTGGAATTATGACGGGAGAGGGAACCTACGAGCAGTACTTC. Its protein is CSAQREGGIMTGEGTYEQYF.

This clonotype has a count of ten or more. The chain carries TRBV12-3 or TRBV12-4 and TRBJ1-3; D gene unclear. V shed 6 bases and J shed 0 bases, with 15 bases lying between them. The CDR3 extends over 16 amino acids. DNA of the CDR3: TGTGCCAGCAGACCGACGGAGGAGGGCTCTGGAAACACCATATATTTT. It codes for CASRPTEEGSGNTIYF.

Concerning this clonotype itself: Just one base apart from a much larger clone, this may be a read error. This rearrangement joins TRBV2 to TRBJ1-1, with a possible D match to TRBD1 (5 bases). V was clipped by 8 bases and J by 3 bases, with 16 bases between them. From germline, CDR1 is SNHLY and CDR2 FYNNEI. The CDR3 consists of 14 residues. The CDR3 spells CASVRGAGYTEAFF. In nucleotides, the CDR3 is TGTGCCAGCGTGAGGGGAGCGGGGTACACTGAAGCTTTCTTT.

The sample holds many counts of this clonotype. The chain has TRBV5-8 and TRBJ2-5; 10 bases line up with TRBD1. The germline V gene has CDR1 SGHTS and CDR2 YDEGEE. Unmatched junction bases numbered 7, after V lost 3 bases and J lost 5 bases. CDR3 size: 15 residues. This chain's CDR3 is CASSWRQGARETQYF. CDR3 DNA sequence: TGTGCCAGCAGCTGGAGACAGGGGGCGCGCGAGACCCAGTACTTC.

Notes on this clonotype: This may stem from a read error, because a much larger clone lies one nucleotide away. The V gene is TRBV29-1, the J gene TRBJ2-2; 12 nucleotides align to TRBD2. Germline CDR1 is SQVTM and CDR2 is ANQGSEA. CDR3 size: 15 residues. The CDR3 DNA is TGCAGCGCTGCTTCACTAGCGGGAGGCACCGGGGAGCTGGTTTTT. This sequence encodes CSAASLAGGTGELVF.

In this sample, this clonotype turned up many times. The rearrangement uses TRBV20-1 and TRBJ1-2; D is perhaps TRBD1 (6 bases). With 1 base removed from V and 0 bases from J, the gap between germline ends came to 12 bases. CDR3 length: 15 amino acids. Germline V lookup: CDR1 DFQATT, CDR2 SNEGSKA (reference sequence). For the CDR3, the DNA is TGCAGTGCTAGAGGACAGGCTAACTCTAACTATGGCTACACCTTC. Protein sequence: CSARGQANSNYGYTF.

This clonotype came up many times. The gene calls are TRBV11-2 and TRBJ2-7; unclear D gene. The germline gives CDR1 SGHAT, CDR2 FQNNGV. The CDR3 spans 12 residues. Trimming pared 8 bases from V and 3 bases from J, leaving 11 bases between. The CDR3, as DNA: TGTGCCAGCGGCAGTCACAGCTACGAGCAGTACTTC. Encoded protein: CASGSHSYEQYF.

V and J are TRBV2 and TRBJ2-7; 7 bases are a match to TRBD1. Germline trimming cut 10 bases from V and 2 bases from J; bases unmatched to any gene: 8. Germline CDR1 reads SNHLY; CDR2 reads FYNNEI. This CDR3 comprises 13 residues. The CDR3 loop reads CANNRGLTYEQYF. DNA of the CDR3: TGTGCCAACAACAGGGGTCTGACCTACGAGCAGTACTTC.

This clonotype was recorded a few times. The rearrangement uses TRBV7-2 and TRBJ2-1; D remains unclear. Germline CDR1 SGHTA, CDR2 FQGNSA. Trimming took 5 bases from V and 7 from J, leaving 6 bases between them. The CDR3 is made up of 11 amino acids. CDR3 loop: CASSRENEQFF. The CDR3 nucleotides read TGTGCCAGCAGCAGAGAGAATGAGCAGTTCTTC.

The chain has TRBV7-2 and TRBJ2-7; possible D gene TRBD2, 6 bases. V was pared by 5 bases and J by 4 bases, with 24 bases between. The CDR3 runs to 17 residues. Germline V gene lookup returns CDR1 SGHTA and CDR2 FQGNSA. The CDR3 region has the DNA TGTGCCAGCAGCGTCCTTAGTGGGCGCGGGCGGGGTTACGAGCAGTACTTC. As protein: CASSVLSGRGRGYEQYF.

This clonotype was observed a few times. A much larger clone lies one base from this, so it may be a read error. V is TRBV2 and J is TRBJ1-4; D gene ambiguous. Trimming removed 7 bases at V and 6 bases at J, with 6 bases between. The CDR3 extends over 11 amino acids. Looked up from germline, CDR1 is SNHLY and CDR2 is FYNNEI. CDR3 bases: TGTGCCAGCACGGAGGATGAAAAACTGTTTTTT. As protein: CASTEDEKLFF.

Written as DNA, the CDR3 is TGTGCCATCAGTGCTATGGATTACGAGCAGTACTTC. This sequence encodes CAISAMDYEQYF. This sequence joins TRBV10-3 and TRBJ2-7; D is unclear. CDR1 ENHRY and CDR2 SYGVKD come from the germline V gene. This CDR3 contains 12 residues. The germline V and J ends were trimmed by 4 bases and 4 bases, with 8 bases remaining between them.

This clonotype turned up a few times. V gene TRBV20-1 combines with J gene TRBJ2-5; D perhaps matches TRBD2 (5 bases). In germline, CDR1 is DFQATT, CDR2 SNEGSKA (reference sequence). V lost 2 bases and J 4 bases, leaving 14 bases between the germline ends. There are 14 residues in the CDR3. The CDR3 sequence is CSARRGSTRETQYF. DNA of the CDR3: TGCAGTGCTAGACGCGGGTCCACCCGAGAGACCCAGTACTTC.

Of note for this clonotype: This may stem from a read error, because a much larger clone lies one nucleotide away. V gene TRBV5-5 combines with J gene TRBJ1-2; 7 bases fit TRBD1. This CDR3 contains 13 residues. Germline CDR1 is SGHKS and CDR2 is YYEKEE (reference sequence). CDR3 nucleotides: TGTGCCAGCAGCTGGGACAGCCTCTATGGCTGCACCTTC. Protein sequence: CASSWDSLYGCTF.

The genes are TRBV4-3 and TRBJ2-7; D unclear. With 0 bases removed from V and 2 bases from J, the gap between germline ends came to 11 bases. Germline assignment: CDR1 LGHNA and CDR2 YSLEER. This CDR3 has 15 residues. This CDR3 is CASSQDRSRAYEQYF. The CDR3 DNA sequence: TGCGCCAGCAGCCAAGATCGATCCCGAGCCTACGAGCAGTACTTC.

This clonotype was seen at least ten times. This rearrangement joins TRBV29-1 to TRBJ2-7; 8 nucleotides align to TRBD1. Germline-derived CDR1 and CDR2 are SQVTM and ANQGSEA. This CDR3 contains 15 residues. J gave up 1 base and V 6 bases, and 11 bases lay outside the gene matches. CDR3 in amino acids: CSVAGQGALSYEQYF. In nucleotides, the CDR3 is TGCAGCGTCGCCGGTCAGGGGGCCCTATCCTACGAGCAGTACTTC.